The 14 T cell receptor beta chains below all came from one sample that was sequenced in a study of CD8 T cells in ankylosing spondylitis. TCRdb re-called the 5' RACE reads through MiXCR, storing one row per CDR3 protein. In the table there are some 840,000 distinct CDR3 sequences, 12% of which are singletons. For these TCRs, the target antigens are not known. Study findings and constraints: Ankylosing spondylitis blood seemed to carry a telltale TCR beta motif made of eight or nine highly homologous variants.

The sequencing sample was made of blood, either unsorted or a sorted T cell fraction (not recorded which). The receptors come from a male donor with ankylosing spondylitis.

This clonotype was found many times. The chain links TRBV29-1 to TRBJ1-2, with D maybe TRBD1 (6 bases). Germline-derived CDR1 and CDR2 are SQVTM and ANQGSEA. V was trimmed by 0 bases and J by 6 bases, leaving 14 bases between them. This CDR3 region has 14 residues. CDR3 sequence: CSVEDRIRGDGYTF. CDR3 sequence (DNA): TGCAGCGTTGAAGATAGGATCAGGGGAGATGGCTACACCTTC. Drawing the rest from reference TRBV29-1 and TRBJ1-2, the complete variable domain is SAVISQKPSRDICQRGTSLTIQCQVDSQVTMMFWYRQQPGQSLTLIATANQGSEATYESGFVIDKFPISRPNLTFSTLTVSNMSPEDSSIYLCSVEDRIRGDGYTFGSGTRLTVV.

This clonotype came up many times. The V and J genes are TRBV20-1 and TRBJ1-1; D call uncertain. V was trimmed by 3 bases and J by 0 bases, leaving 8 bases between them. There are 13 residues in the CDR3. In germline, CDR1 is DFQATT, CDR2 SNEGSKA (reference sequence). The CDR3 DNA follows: TGCAGTGCTAGTATGGATATGAACACTGAAGCTTTCTTT. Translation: CSASMDMNTEAFF.

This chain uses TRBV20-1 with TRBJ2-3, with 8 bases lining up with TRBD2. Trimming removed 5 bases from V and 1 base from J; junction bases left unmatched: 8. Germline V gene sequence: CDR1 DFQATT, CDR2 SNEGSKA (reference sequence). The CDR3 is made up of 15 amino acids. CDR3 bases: TGCAGTGCTTCCCCGGCAGCGGGGGGCACAGATACGCAGTATTTT. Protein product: CSASPAAGGTDTQYF.

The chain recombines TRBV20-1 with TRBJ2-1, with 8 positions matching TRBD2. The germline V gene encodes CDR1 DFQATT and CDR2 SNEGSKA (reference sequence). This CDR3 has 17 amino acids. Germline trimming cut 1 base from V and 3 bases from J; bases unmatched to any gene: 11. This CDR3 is CSARVVGSGGYYNEQFF. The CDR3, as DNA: TGCAGTGCTAGAGTTGTGGGGAGCGGGGGTTACTACAATGAGCAGTTCTTC.

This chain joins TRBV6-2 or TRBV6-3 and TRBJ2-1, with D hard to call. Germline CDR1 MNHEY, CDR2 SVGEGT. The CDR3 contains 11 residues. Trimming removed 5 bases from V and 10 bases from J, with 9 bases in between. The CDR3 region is CASSPFLEQFF. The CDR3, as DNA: TGTGCCAGCAGTCCTTTCTTAGAGCAGTTCTTC.

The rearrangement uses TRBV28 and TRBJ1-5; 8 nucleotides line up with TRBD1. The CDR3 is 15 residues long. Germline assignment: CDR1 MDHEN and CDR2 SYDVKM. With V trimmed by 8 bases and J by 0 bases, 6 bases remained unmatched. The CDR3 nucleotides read TGTGCCAGCGACCGACAGGGGCCTAGCAATCAGCCCCAGCATTTT. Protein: CASDRQGPSNQPQHF.

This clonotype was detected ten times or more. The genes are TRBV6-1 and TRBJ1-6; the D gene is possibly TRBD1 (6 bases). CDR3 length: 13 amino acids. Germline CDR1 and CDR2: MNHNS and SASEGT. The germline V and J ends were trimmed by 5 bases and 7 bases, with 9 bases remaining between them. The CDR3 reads CASSTGSNSPLHF. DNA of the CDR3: TGTGCCAGCAGTACAGGGAGCAATTCACCCCTCCACTTT.

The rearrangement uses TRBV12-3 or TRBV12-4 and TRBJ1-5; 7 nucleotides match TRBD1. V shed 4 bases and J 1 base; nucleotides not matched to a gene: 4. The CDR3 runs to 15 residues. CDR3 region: CASSSGGRSNQPQHF. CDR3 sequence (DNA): TGTGCCAGCAGTTCAGGGGGTAGAAGCAATCAGCCCCAGCATTTT.

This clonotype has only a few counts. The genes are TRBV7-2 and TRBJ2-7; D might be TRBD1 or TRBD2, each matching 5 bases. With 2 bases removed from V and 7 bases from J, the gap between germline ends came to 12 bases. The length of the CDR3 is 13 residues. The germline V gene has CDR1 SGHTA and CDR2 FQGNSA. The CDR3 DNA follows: TGTGCCAGCAGCTTATATGGGGGTAGGGAGCAGTACTTC. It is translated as CASSLYGGREQYF. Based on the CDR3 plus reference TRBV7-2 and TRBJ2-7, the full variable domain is GAGVSQSPSNKVTEKGKDVELRCDPISGHTALYWYRQSLGQGLEFLIYFQGNSAPDKSGLPSDRFSAERTGGSVSTLTIQRTQQEDSAVYLCASSLYGGREQYFGPGTRLTVT.

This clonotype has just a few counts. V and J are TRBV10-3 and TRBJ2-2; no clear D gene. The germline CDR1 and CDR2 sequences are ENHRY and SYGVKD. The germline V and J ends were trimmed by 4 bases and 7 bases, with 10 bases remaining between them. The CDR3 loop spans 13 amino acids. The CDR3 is CAISVLSDGELFF. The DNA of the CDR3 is TGTGCCATCAGTGTGTTATCAGACGGGGAGCTGTTTTTT.

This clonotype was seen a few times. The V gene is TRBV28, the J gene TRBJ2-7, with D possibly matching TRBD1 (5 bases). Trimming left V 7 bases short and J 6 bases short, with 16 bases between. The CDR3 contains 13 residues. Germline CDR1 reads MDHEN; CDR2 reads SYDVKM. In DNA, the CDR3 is TGTGCCAGCACCTGGGGCCGAGCCCTCGAGCAGTACTTC. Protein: CASTWGRALEQYF.

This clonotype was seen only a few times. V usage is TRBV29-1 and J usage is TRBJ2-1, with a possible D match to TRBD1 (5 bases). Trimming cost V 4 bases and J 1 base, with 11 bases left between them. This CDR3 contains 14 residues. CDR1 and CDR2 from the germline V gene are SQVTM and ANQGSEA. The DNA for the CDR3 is TGCAGCGTTGGAAGGGGCGCTTCCTACAATGAGCAGTTCTTC. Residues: CSVGRGASYNEQFF.

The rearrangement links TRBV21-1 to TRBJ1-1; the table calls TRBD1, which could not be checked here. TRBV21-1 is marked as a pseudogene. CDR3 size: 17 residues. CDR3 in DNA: TGTGCCAGCAGCAAAGTGCGGACAGTACACATGAACACTGAAGCTTTCTTT. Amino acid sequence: CASSKVRTVHMNTEAFF.

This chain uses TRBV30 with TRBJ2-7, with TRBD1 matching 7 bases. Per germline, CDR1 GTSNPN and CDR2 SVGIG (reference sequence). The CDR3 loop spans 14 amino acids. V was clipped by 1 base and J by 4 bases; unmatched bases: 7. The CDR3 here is CAWSGDSSWYEQYF. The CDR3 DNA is TGTGCCTGGAGTGGGGACAGCAGTTGGTACGAGCAGTACTTC.